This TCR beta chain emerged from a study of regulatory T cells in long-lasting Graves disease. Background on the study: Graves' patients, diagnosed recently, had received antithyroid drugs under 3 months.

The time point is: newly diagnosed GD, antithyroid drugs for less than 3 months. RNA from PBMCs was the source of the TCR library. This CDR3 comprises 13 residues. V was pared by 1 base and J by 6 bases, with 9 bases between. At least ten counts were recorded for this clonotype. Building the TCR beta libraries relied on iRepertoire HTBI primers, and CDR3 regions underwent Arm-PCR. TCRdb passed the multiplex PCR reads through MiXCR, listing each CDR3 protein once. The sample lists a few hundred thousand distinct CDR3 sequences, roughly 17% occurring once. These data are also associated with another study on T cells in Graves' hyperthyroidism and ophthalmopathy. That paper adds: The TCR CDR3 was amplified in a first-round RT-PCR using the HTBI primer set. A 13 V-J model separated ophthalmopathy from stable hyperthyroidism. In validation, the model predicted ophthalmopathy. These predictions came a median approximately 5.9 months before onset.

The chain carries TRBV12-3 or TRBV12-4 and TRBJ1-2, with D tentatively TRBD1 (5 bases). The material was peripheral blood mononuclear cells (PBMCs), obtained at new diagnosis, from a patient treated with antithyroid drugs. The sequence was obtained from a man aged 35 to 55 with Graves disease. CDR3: CASSLVTADGYTF. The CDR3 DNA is TGTGCCAGCAGTTTAGTGACAGCTGATGGCTACACCTTC.